Listed below are T cell receptor beta chains from one sample, sequenced in a study of cytomegalovirus exposure and HLA in healthy donors. Only in-frame clones appear in the TCRdb table, and some are missing; sequencing was by immunoSEQ multiplex PCR. The sample includes roughly 130,000 clones, approximately 76% seen only once; the top ten take about 1.7%. The specimen was PBMCs. The receptors derive from a man in his forties or fifties in good health and CMV-seronegative. Each CDR3 is given with its conserved first and last residue. Fields, in order: clone size, V gene, D gene, J gene, CDR3 DNA, CDR3 protein. D genes are given only for firm matches. Size values are once, few and many counts, or a class for expanded clones, and some rows have none.

size: NA
V: TRBV7-8
D: TRBD2
J: TRBJ2-4
DNA: TGTGCCAGCAGCTTAAAGGTCCTAGCGGGAGGGCCTGTCCCCAAAAACATTCAGTACTTC
CDR3: CASSLKVLAGGPVPKNIQYF

size: NA
V: TRBV30
D: TRBD1
J: TRBJ2-2
DNA: TGTGCCTGGAGTGGACCGAGAGAGGGGGCCACCGGGGAGCTGTTTTTT
CDR3: CAWSGPREGATGELFF

size: NA
V: TRBV10-3
D: NA
J: TRBJ1-2
DNA: TGTGCCATCAGTGAGTTGGGGGCGATTGGCTACACCTTC
CDR3: CAISELGAIGYTF

size: NA
V: TRBV7-2
D: NA
J: TRBJ1-2
DNA: TGTGCCAGCAGTAACCCGGGGCGGGGGCGGGATGGCTACACCTTC
CDR3: CASSNPGRGRDGYTF

size: NA
V: TRBV28
D: TRBD2
J: TRBJ2-5
DNA: TGTGCCAGCAGCCTAAAGCGGGAGGGCCTTTTGCAGACCCAGTACTTC
CDR3: CASSLKREGLLQTQYF

size: NA
V: TRBV5-6
D: NA
J: TRBJ1-6
DNA: TGTGCCAGCAGCTTCCCGGATAATTCACCCCTCCACTTT
CDR3: CASSFPDNSPLHF

size: NA
V: TRBV11-3
D: TRBD1
J: TRBJ2-2
DNA: TGTGCCAGCAGCCCGGACAGGCGGGAGCTGTTTTTT
CDR3: CASSPDRRELFF

size: few
V: TRBV30
D: NA
J: TRBJ2-7
DNA: TGTGCCTGGAGTGAGGACACCTGGCAGGGGGGCTCCTACGAGCAGTACTTC
CDR3: CAWSEDTWQGGSYEQYF

size: NA
V: TRBV5-1
D: NA
J: TRBJ2-6
DNA: TGCGCCAGCAGCTTGTCCGTGTTTTCCAACGTCCTGACTTTC
CDR3: CASSLSVFSNVLTF

size: NA
V: TRBV7-9
D: NA
J: TRBJ2-5
DNA: TGTTCCAGCAGCTTCGGCAGGGCAGAGGAGACCCAGTACTTC
CDR3: CSSSFGRAEETQYF

size: NA
V: TRBV28
D: NA
J: TRBJ1-2
DNA: TGTGCCAGCAGAACCACAGGGAAGTATGGCTACACCTTC
CDR3: CASRTTGKYGYTF

size: NA
V: TRBV29-1
D: NA
J: TRBJ2-7
DNA: TGCAGCGTTGGGCCCCGGGGCTCCTACGAGCAGTACTTC
CDR3: CSVGPRGSYEQYF

size: NA
V: TRBV28
D: NA
J: TRBJ1-3
DNA: TGTGCCAGCAGTTCGACAGCCCACTCTGGAAACACCATATATTTT
CDR3: CASSSTAHSGNTIYF

size: NA
V: TRBV2
D: TRBD2
J: TRBJ2-3
DNA: TGTGCCGGCAGCCCAACTAGCGGGGGAGATACGCAGTATTTT
CDR3: CAGSPTSGGDTQYF

size: NA
V: TRBV7-9
D: TRBD1
J: TRBJ1-1
DNA: TGTTCCAGCAGCTCCATAAACGGACAGGGAGACACTGAAGCTTTCTTT
CDR3: CSSSSINGQGDTEAFF

size: NA
V: TRBV19
D: NA
J: TRBJ1-1
DNA: TGTGCCAGTAGTTCCCTAATGGGTCGGGCTGAAGCTTTCTTT
CDR3: CASSSLMGRAEAFF

size: NA
V: TRBV29-1
D: TRBD1
J: TRBJ1-1
DNA: TGCAGCGTGGGACAGGGCGCAGGGACTGAAGCTTTCTTT
CDR3: CSVGQGAGTEAFF

size: NA
V: TRBV27
D: NA
J: TRBJ2-1
DNA: TGTGCCAGCAGTTTAGTCACTAGTTTCCCCTCCTACAATGAGCAGTTCTTC
CDR3: CASSLVTSFPSYNEQFF

size: NA
V: TRBV28
D: NA
J: TRBJ1-3
DNA: TGTGCCAGCAGTTTAGCGGCTGGAAACACCATATATTTT
CDR3: CASSLAAGNTIYF

size: NA
V: TRBV5-1
D: NA
J: TRBJ2-7
DNA: TGCGCCAGCAGCATCAGGGAAAACTACGAGCAGTACTTC
CDR3: CASSIRENYEQYF

size: NA
V: TRBV10-1
D: NA
J: TRBJ1-5
DNA: TGCGCCAGCAGTGAGTCGACTCGTCAGGGTCCCAATCAGCCCCAGCATTTT
CDR3: CASSESTRQGPNQPQHF

size: NA
V: TRBV27
D: TRBD1
J: TRBJ1-4
DNA: TGTGCCAGCAGTTTGGCGACAGGGGGTAATGAAAAACTGTTTTTT
CDR3: CASSLATGGNEKLFF

size: NA
V: TRBV7-2
D: NA
J: TRBJ1-6
DNA: TGTGCCAGCAGCTTACACGGTGCGGATAATTCACCCCTCCACTTT
CDR3: CASSLHGADNSPLHF

size: NA
V: TRBV4-1
D: NA
J: TRBJ2-5
DNA: TGCGCCAGCAGCCAAGGGACAGGGCGGGAGGAGACCCAGTACTTC
CDR3: CASSQGTGREETQYF

size: once
V: TRBV14
D: NA
J: TRBJ1-2
DNA: TGTGCCAGCGGGAGGGCAGGGAACTATGGCTACACCTTC
CDR3: CASGRAGNYGYTF

size: NA
V: TRBV4-3
D: NA
J: TRBJ1-2
DNA: TGCGCCAGCAGCCAAGATTGGACGGGGGAGGGCTATGGCTACACCTTC
CDR3: CASSQDWTGEGYGYTF

size: NA
V: TRBV28
D: TRBD2
J: TRBJ2-7
DNA: TGTGCCAGCAGGCGGGGTTGGACTAGCGGATCCTACGAGCAGTACTTC
CDR3: CASRRGWTSGSYEQYF

size: NA
V: TRBV6-1
D: NA
J: TRBJ1-1
DNA: TGTGCCAGTCTGCTTCGGGGGAGAGCTTTCTTT
CDR3: CASLLRGRAFF

size: NA
V: TRBV30
D: NA
J: TRBJ2-2
DNA: TGTGCCTGGACTCGGACAGTTAACACCGGGGAGCTGTTTTTT
CDR3: CAWTRTVNTGELFF